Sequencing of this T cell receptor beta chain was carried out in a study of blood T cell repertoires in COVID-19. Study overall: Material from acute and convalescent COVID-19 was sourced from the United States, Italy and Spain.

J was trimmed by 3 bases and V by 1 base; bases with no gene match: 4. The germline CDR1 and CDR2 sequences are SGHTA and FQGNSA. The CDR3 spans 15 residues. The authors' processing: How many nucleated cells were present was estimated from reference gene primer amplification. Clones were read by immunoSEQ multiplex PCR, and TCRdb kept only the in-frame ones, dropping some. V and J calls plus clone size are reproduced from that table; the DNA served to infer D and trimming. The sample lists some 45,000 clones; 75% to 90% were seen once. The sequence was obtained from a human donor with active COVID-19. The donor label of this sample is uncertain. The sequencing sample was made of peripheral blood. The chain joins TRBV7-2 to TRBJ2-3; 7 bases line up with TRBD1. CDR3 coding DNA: TGTGCCAGCAGCTTAGAGGGACAGAAAACAGATACGCAGTATTTT. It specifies CASSLEGQKTDTQYF.